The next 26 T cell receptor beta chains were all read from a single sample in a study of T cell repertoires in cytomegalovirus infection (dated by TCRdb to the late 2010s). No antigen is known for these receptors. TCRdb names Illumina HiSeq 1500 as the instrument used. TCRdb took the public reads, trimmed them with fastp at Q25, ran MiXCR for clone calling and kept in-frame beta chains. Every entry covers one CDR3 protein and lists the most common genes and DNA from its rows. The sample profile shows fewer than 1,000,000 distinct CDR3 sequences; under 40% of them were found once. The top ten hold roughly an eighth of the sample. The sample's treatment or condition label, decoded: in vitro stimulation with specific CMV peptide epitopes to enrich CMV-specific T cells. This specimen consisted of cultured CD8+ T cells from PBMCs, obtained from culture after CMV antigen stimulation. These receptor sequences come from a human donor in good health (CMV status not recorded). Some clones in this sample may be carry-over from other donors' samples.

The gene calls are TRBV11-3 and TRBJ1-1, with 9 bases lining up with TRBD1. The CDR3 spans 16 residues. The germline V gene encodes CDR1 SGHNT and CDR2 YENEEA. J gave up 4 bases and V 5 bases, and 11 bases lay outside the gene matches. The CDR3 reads CASSGRTGAGSTEAFF. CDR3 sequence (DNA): TGTGCCAGCAGCGGGAGGACAGGGGCTGGAAGCACTGAAGCTTTCTTT.

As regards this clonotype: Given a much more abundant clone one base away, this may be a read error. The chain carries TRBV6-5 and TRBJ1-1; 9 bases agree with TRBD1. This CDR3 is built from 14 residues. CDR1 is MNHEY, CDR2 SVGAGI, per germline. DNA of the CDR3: TGTGCCAGCAGTTACGGGACAGGGAACACTGAAGCTCTCTTT. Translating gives CASSYGTGNTEALF.

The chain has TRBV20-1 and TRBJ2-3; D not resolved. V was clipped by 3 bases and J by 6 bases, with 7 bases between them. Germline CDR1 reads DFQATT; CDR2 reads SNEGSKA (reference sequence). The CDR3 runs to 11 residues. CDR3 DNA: TGCAGTGCTAGGCTGGGGGATACGCAGTATTTT. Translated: CSARLGDTQYF.

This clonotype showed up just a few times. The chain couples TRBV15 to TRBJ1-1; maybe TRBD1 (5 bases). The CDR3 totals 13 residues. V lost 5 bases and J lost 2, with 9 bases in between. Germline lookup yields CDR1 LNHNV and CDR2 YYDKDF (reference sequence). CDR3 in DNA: TGTGCCACCAGCCAAGGGGTAAACACTGAAGCTTTCTTT. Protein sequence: CATSQGVNTEAFF.

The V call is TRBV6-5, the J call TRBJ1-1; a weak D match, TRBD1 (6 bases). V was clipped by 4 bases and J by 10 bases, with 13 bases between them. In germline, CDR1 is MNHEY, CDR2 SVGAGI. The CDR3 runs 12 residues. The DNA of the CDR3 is TGTGCCAGCAGTTCCACAGGGCGGGGAGCTTTCTTT. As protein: CASSSTGRGAFF.

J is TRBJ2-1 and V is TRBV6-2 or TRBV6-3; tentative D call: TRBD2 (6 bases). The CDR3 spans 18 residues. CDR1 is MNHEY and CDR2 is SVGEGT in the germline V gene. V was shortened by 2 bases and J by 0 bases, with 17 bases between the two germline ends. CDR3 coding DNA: TGTGCCAGCAGTTACCAACCGGAACTAGCAAACTCCTACAATGAGCAGTTCTTC. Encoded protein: CASSYQPELANSYNEQFF.

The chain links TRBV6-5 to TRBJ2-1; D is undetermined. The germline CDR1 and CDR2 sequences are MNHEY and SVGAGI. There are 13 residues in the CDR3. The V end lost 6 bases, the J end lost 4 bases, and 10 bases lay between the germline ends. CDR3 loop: CASRPPVYNEQFF. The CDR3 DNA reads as TGTGCCAGCAGGCCCCCGGTATACAATGAGCAGTTCTTC.

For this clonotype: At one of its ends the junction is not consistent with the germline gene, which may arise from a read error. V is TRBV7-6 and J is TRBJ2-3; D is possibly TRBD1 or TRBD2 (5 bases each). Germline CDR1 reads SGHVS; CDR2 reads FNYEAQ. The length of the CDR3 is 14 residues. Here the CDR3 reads CASSLPGATDTQFF. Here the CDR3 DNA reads TGTGCCAGCAGCCTCCCCGGGGCGACAGATACGCAGTTTTTT.

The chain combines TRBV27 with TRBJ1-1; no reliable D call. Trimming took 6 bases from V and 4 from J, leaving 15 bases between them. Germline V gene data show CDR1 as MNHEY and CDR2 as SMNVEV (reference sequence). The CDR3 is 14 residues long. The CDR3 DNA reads TGTGCCAGCAGCCCATTTCCTTCGGCCACTGAAGCTTTCTTT. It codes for CASSPFPSATEAFF.

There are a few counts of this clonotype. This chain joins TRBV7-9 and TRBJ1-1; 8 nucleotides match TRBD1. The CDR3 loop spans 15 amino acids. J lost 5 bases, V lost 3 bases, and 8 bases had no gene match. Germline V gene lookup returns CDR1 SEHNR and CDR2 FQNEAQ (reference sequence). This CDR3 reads CASSFPGQGGTEAFF. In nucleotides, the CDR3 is TGTGCCAGCAGCTTTCCCGGACAGGGCGGGACTGAAGCTTTCTTT.

Here the CDR3 DNA reads TGTGCCAGCAGCAAATTCGACAGGGCCACAGATACGCAGTATTTT. Encoded protein: CASSKFDRATDTQYF. The chain employs TRBV27 and TRBJ2-3, with 7 bases aligning to TRBD1. CDR1 is MNHEY, CDR2 SMNVEV, per germline (reference sequence). With 6 bases clipped from V and 2 bases from J, the junction kept 8 bases outside the gene matches. The length of the CDR3 is 15 residues.

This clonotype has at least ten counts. CDR3 sequence (DNA): TGTGCCAGCAGCCCAGGACAGGGAAACGAGCAGTACGTC. Translation: CASSPGQGNEQYV. J is TRBJ2-7 and V is TRBV7-2; 8 bases match TRBD1. Trimming cost V 5 bases and J 5 bases; bases outside gene matches: 5. CDR3 length equals 13 residues. Germline values: CDR1 SGHTA, CDR2 FQGNSA.

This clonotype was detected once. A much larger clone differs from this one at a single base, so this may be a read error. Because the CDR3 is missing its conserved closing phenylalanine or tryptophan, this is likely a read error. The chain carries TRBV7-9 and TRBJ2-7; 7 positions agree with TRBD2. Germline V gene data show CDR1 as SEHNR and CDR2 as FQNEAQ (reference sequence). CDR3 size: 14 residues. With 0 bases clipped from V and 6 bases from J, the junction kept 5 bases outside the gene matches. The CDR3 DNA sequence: TGTGCCAGCAGCTTAGCCAGCGGGGCCTCCGAGCAGTACATC. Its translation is CASSLASGASEQYI.

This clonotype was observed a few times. In DNA form, the CDR3 reads TGTGCCAGCAGTTTCTTTACGGGAGGGAGGCCATCAGGAAACATTCAGTACTTC. Its translation: CASSFFTGGRPSGNIQYF. The V call is TRBV12-3 or TRBV12-4, the J call TRBJ2-4; 8 nucleotides line up with TRBD2. This CDR3 contains 18 residues. The ends lost 3 bases at V and 6 bases at J; junction bases unmatched: 16.

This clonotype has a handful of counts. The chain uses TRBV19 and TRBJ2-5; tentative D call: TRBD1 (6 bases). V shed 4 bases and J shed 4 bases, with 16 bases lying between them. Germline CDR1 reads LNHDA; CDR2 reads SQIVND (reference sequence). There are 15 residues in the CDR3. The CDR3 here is CASSTRTEPGETQYF. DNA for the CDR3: TGTGCCAGTAGTACTCGGACAGAACCAGGAGAGACCCAGTACTTC.

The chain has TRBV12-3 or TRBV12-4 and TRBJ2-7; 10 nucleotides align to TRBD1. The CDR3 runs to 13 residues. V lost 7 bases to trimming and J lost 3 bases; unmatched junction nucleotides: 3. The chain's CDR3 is CASNGQGGYEQYF. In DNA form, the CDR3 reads TGTGCCAGCAATGGACAGGGGGGCTACGAGCAGTACTTC.

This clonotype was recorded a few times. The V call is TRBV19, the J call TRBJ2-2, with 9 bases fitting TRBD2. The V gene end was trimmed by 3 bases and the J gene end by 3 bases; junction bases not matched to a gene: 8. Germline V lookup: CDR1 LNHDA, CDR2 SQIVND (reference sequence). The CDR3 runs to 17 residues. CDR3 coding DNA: TGTGCCAGTAGTATGCCGGGCGGGGGGGCCGACACCGGGGAGCTGTTTTTT. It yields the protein CASSMPGGGADTGELFF.

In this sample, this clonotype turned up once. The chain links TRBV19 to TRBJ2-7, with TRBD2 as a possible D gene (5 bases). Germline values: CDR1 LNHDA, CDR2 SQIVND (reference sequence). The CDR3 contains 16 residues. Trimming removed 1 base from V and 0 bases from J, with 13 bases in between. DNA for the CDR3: TGTGCCAGTAGTATAGGAGCTAGCTGGGACTCCTACGAGCAGTACTTC. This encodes CASSIGASWDSYEQYF.

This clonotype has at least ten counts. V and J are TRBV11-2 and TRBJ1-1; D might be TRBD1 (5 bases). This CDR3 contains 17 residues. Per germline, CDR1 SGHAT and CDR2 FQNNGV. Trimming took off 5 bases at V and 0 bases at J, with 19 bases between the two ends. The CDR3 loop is CASSPQWDRGLNTEAFF. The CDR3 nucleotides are TGTGCCAGCAGCCCGCAGTGGGACCGAGGCCTGAACACTGAAGCTTTCTTT. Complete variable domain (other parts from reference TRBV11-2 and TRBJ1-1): EAGVAQSPRYKIIEKRQSVAFWCNPISGHATLYWYQQILGQGPKLLIQFQNNGVVDDSQLPKDRFSAERLKGVDSTLKIQPAKLEDSAVYLCASSPQWDRGLNTEAFFGQGTRLTVV.

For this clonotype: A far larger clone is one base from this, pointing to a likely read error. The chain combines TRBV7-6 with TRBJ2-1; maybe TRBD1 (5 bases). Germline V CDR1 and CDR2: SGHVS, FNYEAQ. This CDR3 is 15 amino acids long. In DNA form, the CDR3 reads TGTGTCAGCAGCTTAGGGGTGAGCTCCTACAATGAGCAGTTCTTC. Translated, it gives CVSSLGVSSYNEQFF.

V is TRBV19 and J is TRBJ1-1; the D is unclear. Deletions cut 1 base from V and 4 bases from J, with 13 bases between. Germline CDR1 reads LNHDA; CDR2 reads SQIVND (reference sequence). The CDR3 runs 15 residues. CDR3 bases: TGTGCCAGTAGTATAGTGCGAGACAACGCCACTGAAGCTTTCTTT. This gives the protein CASSIVRDNATEAFF.

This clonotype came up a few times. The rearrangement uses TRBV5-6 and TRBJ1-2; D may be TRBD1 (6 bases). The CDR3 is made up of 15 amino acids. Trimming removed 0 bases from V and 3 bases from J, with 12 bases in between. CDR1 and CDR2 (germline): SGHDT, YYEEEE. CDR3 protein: CASSLGGAQHYGYTF. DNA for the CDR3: TGTGCCAGCAGCTTGGGGGGGGCGCAGCACTATGGCTACACCTTC.

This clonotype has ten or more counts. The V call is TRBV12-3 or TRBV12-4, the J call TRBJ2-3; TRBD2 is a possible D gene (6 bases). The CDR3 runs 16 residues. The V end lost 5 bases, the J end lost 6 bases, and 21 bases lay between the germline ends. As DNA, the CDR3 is TGTGCCAGCAGTCTACGAGCGGGCTCCGGTTGGGATACGCAGTATTTT. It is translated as CASSLRAGSGWDTQYF.

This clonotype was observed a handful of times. The CDR3, as DNA: TGCAGTGCTAGGGGGGACACTTGGAACGAGCAGTACGTC. This gives the protein CSARGDTWNEQYV. The chain combines TRBV20-1 with TRBJ2-7; tentatively, D is TRBD1 (6 bases). The CDR3 has 13 residues. Germline V gene data show CDR1 as DFQATT and CDR2 as SNEGSKA (reference sequence). V was pared by 3 bases and J by 5 bases, with 14 bases between.

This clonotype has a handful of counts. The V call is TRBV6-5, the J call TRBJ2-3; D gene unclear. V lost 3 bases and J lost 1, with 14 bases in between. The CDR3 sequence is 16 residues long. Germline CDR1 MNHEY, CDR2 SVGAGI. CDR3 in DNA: TGTGCCAGCAGTTATAGTGGCTTTCGGGGCACAGATACGCAGTATTTT. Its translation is CASSYSGFRGTDTQYF.

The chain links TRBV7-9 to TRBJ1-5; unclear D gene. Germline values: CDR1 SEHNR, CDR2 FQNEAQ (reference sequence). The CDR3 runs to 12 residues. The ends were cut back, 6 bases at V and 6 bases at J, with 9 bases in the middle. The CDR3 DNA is TGTGCCAGCAGGAAAGGGAGTCAGCCCCAGCATTTT. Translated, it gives CASRKGSQPQHF.